The next 25 T cell receptor beta chains were all read from a single sample in a study of PD-1 blockade in classical Hodgkin lymphoma. Every patient experienced relapse after autologous stem cell transplantation, and brentuximab vedotin exposure varied. Sequencing was performed with immunoSEQ multiplex PCR; in TCRdb, only in-frame clones are kept and a portion is missing. This repertoire shows 45,000 to 55,000 clones, approximately 70% found once; its top ten account for about 16%. Here the sequenced sample was peripheral blood mononuclear cells (PBMCs), taken before the second cycle of nivolumab. Source of these receptors: a human donor with classical Hodgkin lymphoma.

For this clone: Other DNA sequences in this sample translate to the same CDR3. The chain recombines TRBV6-5 with TRBJ1-1, with D perhaps TRBD1 (6 bases). CDR1 is MNHEY and CDR2 is SVGAGI in the germline V gene. With 6 bases removed from V and 5 bases from J, the gap between germline ends came to 10 bases. This CDR3 is 12 amino acids long. Here the CDR3 reads CASSLRGTEAFF. The CDR3 DNA sequence: TGTGCCAGCAGCCTCAGGGGTACTGAAGCTTTCTTT.

This clone has at least ten counts. Other DNA sequences of this sample code for an identical CDR3. The chain carries TRBV6-5 and TRBJ1-2, with a tentative D call TRBD1 (6 bases). The V end was cut by 6 bases, the J end by 4 bases, with 12 bases between. The CDR3 spans 13 residues. Germline V CDR1 and CDR2: MNHEY, SVGAGI. In DNA, the CDR3 is TGTGCCAGCAGCCCCACAGGGATCTATGGCTACACCTTC. Its translation is CASSPTGIYGYTF.

This clone has at least ten counts. The genes are TRBV28 and TRBJ2-7, with a possible D match to TRBD2 (7 bases). The germline V gene encodes CDR1 MDHEN and CDR2 SYDVKM. The V end lost 6 bases, the J end lost 3 bases, and 24 bases lay between the germline ends. CDR3 length: 17 amino acids. The CDR3 DNA reads as TGTGCCAGCAGGGGACTAATACAGGGAAGGGGGTACTACGAGCAGTACTTC. Translating it yields CASRGLIQGRGYYEQYF.

This clone turned up a few times. This chain joins TRBV30 and TRBJ1-1; D is ambiguous. Germline loops: CDR1 GTSNPN, CDR2 SVGIG (reference sequence). The CDR3 is made up of 12 amino acids. Trimming took off 5 bases at V and 6 bases at J, with 13 bases between the two ends. This CDR3 is CAWGFQLAEAFF. CDR3 in DNA: TGTGCCTGGGGATTTCAGCTCGCTGAAGCTTTCTTT.

The chain employs TRBV7-9 and TRBJ1-6; no definite D call. The CDR3 length is 15 residues. Germline values: CDR1 SEHNR, CDR2 FQNEAQ (reference sequence). With 2 bases removed from V and 7 bases from J, the gap between germline ends came to 12 bases. The DNA for the CDR3 is TGTGCCAGCAGCTTAATTACCGAGGGCAATTCACCCCTCCACTTT. Translation: CASSLITEGNSPLHF. The whole variable domain, remainder taken from reference TRBV7-9 and TRBJ1-6, is DTGVSQNPRHKITKRGQNVTFRCDPISEHNRLYWYRQTLGQGPEFLTYFQNEAQLEKSRLLSDRFSAERPKGSFSTLEIQRTEQGDSAMYLCASSLITEGNSPLHFGNGTRLTVT.

This chain connects TRBV6-5 to TRBJ2-5, with D possibly being TRBD2 (6 bases). The DNA end lines up better with TRBJ2-7; the J call may be wrong. Per germline, CDR1 MNHEY and CDR2 SVGAGI. The CDR3 length is 13 residues. CDR3 residues: CASSRTGRNEQYF. The CDR3 nucleotides read TGTGCCAGCAGCCGGACGGGGAGGAACGAGCAGTACTTC.

The V and J genes are TRBV19 and TRBJ2-7, with D unresolved. CDR1 and CDR2 (germline): LNHDA, SQIVND (reference sequence). Trimming cost V 3 bases and J 2 bases, with 17 bases left between them. This CDR3 has 16 amino acids. Here the CDR3 DNA reads TGTGCCAGTAGTATTAGATTGGGTGACTCTCCCTACGAGCAGTACTTC. It translates to CASSIRLGDSPYEQYF. The variable domain in full, with the rest retrieved from reference TRBV19 and TRBJ2-7, is DGGITQSPKYLFRKEGQNVTLSCEQNLNHDAMYWYRQDPGQGLRLIYYSQIVNDFQKGDIAEGYSVSREKKESFPLTVTSAQKNPTAFYLCASSIRLGDSPYEQYFGPGTRLTVT.

The chain has TRBV28 and TRBJ1-1; D might be TRBD1 (5 bases). This CDR3 has 16 amino acids. Trimming stripped 5 bases from V and 3 bases from J, with 19 bases between. The germline V gene has CDR1 MDHEN and CDR2 SYDVKM. Here the CDR3 reads CASSLFRVVADTEAFF. CDR3 coding DNA: TGTGCCAGCAGTCTCTTCAGGGTAGTCGCTGACACTGAAGCTTTCTTT.

This chain joins TRBV6-1 and TRBJ1-2, with 9 bases aligning to TRBD1. With 6 bases clipped from V and 6 bases from J, the junction kept 11 bases outside the gene matches. CDR3 size: 15 residues. CDR1 and CDR2 (germline): MNHNS, SASEGT. CDR3 protein: CASSTSPTGGHGYTF. CDR3 in DNA: TGTGCCAGCAGCACATCCCCGACAGGGGGTCATGGCTACACCTTC.

This clone appeared a single time. This chain joins TRBV4-1 and TRBJ2-7, with TRBD1 identical over 7 bases. Germline CDR1 MGHRA, CDR2 YSYEKL. The CDR3 totals 15 residues. J lost 1 base, V lost 4 bases, and 7 bases had no gene match. The CDR3 nucleotides are TGCGCCAGCAGCCTCATGGACAGGAAATCCTACGAGCAGTACTTC. This sequence encodes CASSLMDRKSYEQYF.

This chain connects TRBV9 to TRBJ1-2, with 7 bases matching TRBD1. J was trimmed by 5 bases and V by 4 bases; bases with no gene match: 8. This CDR3 has 14 amino acids. Looked up from germline, CDR1 is SGDLS and CDR2 is YYNGEE. The CDR3 coding sequence is TGTGCCAGCAGCCCCGTCGACAGGGAATATGGCTACACCTTC. Translation gives CASSPVDREYGYTF. Drawing the rest from reference TRBV9 and TRBJ1-2, the complete variable domain is DSGVTQTPKHLITATGQRVTLRCSPRSGDLSVYWYQQSLDQGLQFLIQYYNGEERAKGNILERFSAQQFPDLHSELNLSSLELGDSALYFCASSPVDREYGYTFGSGTRLTVV.

The chain links TRBV19 to TRBJ1-4; D gene unclear. Germline V gene lookup returns CDR1 LNHDA and CDR2 SQIVND (reference sequence). This CDR3 has 13 residues. The germline V and J ends were trimmed by 5 bases and 7 bases, with 11 bases remaining between them. The CDR3 nucleotides read TGTGCCAGTAGTTACGCGGGAGGTGAAAAACTGTTTTTT. Protein product: CASSYAGGEKLFF.

The rearrangement joins TRBV6-1 to TRBJ2-7, with D possibly being TRBD2 (6 bases). The CDR3 is 15 amino acids. Between the trimmed V and J ends, which lost 7 bases and 2 bases, there was a span of 18 bases. CDR1 and CDR2 from the germline V gene are MNHNS and SASEGT. The CDR3 DNA reads as TGTGCCAGCAATTATATTAGCGGTGATACCTACGAGCAGTACTTC. As protein: CASNYISGDTYEQYF.

The gene calls are TRBV29-1 and TRBJ1-2; D is unclear. The V and J ends lost 6 bases and 2 bases respectively, with 7 bases between them. The CDR3 is 11 residues long. Germline assignment: CDR1 SQVTM and CDR2 ANQGSEA. This CDR3 is CSVTKNYGYTF. CDR3 DNA sequence: TGCAGCGTCACCAAGAACTATGGCTACACCTTC. The entire variable domain, with the rest obtained from reference TRBV29-1 and TRBJ1-2, is as follows: SAVISQKPSRDICQRGTSLTIQCQVDSQVTMMFWYRQQPGQSLTLIATANQGSEATYESGFVIDKFPISRPNLTFSTLTVSNMSPEDSSIYLCSVTKNYGYTFGSGTRLTVV.

V usage is TRBV10-3 and J usage is TRBJ2-7; D remains ambiguous. Germline V gives CDR1 ENHRY, CDR2 SYGVKD. CDR3 size: 14 residues. V was cut by 0 bases and J by 3 bases, with 9 bases left in between. The CDR3 coding sequence is TGTGCCATCAGTGAGTCTACCGGGTTCTACGAGCAGTACTTC. Protein product: CAISESTGFYEQYF.

The rearrangement uses TRBV30 and TRBJ1-5, with D unclear. V dropped 4 bases and J dropped 9 bases, with 13 bases sitting between them. Germline assignment: CDR1 GTSNPN and CDR2 SVGIG (reference sequence). The CDR3 sequence is 12 residues long. Here the CDR3 reads CAWKELGRPQHF. The CDR3 bases are TGTGCCTGGAAGGAATTAGGGAGGCCCCAGCATTTT.

This chain links TRBV18 with TRBJ2-7, with 7 bases lining up with TRBD1. The V gene end was trimmed by 0 bases and the J gene end by 4 bases; junction bases not matched to a gene: 6. Germline CDR1 and CDR2: KGHSH and LQKENI. CDR3 length equals 15 residues. The CDR3 DNA reads as TGTGCCAGCTCACCACCGATGGGACAGCCGTACGAGCAGTACTTC. This sequence encodes CASSPPMGQPYEQYF.

The chain is built from TRBV7-6 and TRBJ1-2; the match to TRBD1 covers 9 bases. CDR1 is SGHVS and CDR2 is FNYEAQ in the germline V gene. J was trimmed by 6 bases and V by 5 bases; bases with no gene match: 10. The CDR3 sequence is 15 residues long. The CDR3 reads CASSKTGGASDGYTF. In nucleotides, the CDR3 is TGTGCCAGCAGCAAAACAGGGGGCGCGTCTGATGGCTACACCTTC.

This clone was recorded a few times. This chain connects TRBV13 to TRBJ2-7; D unresolved. V gave up 3 bases and J gave up 3 bases, with 9 bases separating them. Germline CDR1 is PRHDT and CDR2 is FYEKMQ (reference sequence). The CDR3 extends over 13 amino acids. The CDR3 spells CASSFGRGYEQYF. CDR3 coding DNA: TGTGCCAGCAGCTTCGGACGAGGCTACGAGCAGTACTTC.

CDR3 residues: CASSSSTSGRPSEQYF. The CDR3 nucleotides are TGTGCCAGCAGCTCCTCGACTAGCGGGAGGCCCTCCGAGCAGTACTTC. The chain joins TRBV7-2 to TRBJ2-7, with TRBD2 matching 13 bases. CDR1 is SGHTA, CDR2 FQGNSA, per germline. CDR3 size: 16 residues. The trim removed 4 bases at V and 6 bases at J, leaving 9 bases unmatched.

The chain combines TRBV30 with TRBJ2-5; the D gene could be TRBD1 or TRBD2 (5 bases each). The CDR3 runs to 15 residues. Germline CDR1 reads GTSNPN; CDR2 reads SVGIG (reference sequence). V lost 2 bases, J lost 1 base, and 14 bases lay in between. CDR3 region: CAWSPMSGPQETQYF. The DNA of the CDR3 is TGTGCCTGGAGTCCGATGTCGGGGCCCCAAGAGACCCAGTACTTC. Full variable domain (rest looked up from reference TRBV30 and TRBJ2-5): SQTIHQWPATLVQPVGSPLSLECTVEGTSNPNLYWYRQAAGRGLQLLFYSVGIGQISSEVPQNLSASRPQDRQFILSSKKLLLSDSGFYLCAWSPMSGPQETQYFGPGTRLLVL.

The chain is built from TRBV5-1 and TRBJ1-6; D unresolved. The germline V gene encodes CDR1 SGHRS and CDR2 YFSETQ. Deletions cut 2 bases from V and 7 bases from J, with 10 bases between. CDR3 size: 14 residues. The CDR3: CASSFYAGNSPLHF. The CDR3 region has the DNA TGCGCCAGCAGCTTTTACGCGGGGAATTCACCCCTCCACTTT.

This chain uses TRBV2 with TRBJ2-7, with D tentatively TRBD2 (6 bases). The CDR3 loop spans 13 amino acids. Trimming stripped 6 bases from V and 4 bases from J, with 13 bases between. Germline-derived CDR1 and CDR2 are SNHLY and FYNNEI. The CDR3 protein is CASSQRAGYEQYF. CDR3 coding DNA: TGTGCCAGCAGCCAGCGGGCCGGTTACGAGCAGTACTTC.

A single count supports this clone. The chain uses TRBV19 and TRBJ2-2; 7 bases fit TRBD1. The CDR3 runs to 16 residues. After removal of 7 bases from V and 1 base from J, the junction contained 9 bases not matched to a gene. Germline-derived CDR1 and CDR2 are LNHDA and SQIVND (reference sequence). The CDR3 is CASTLPGQWNTGELFF. Here the CDR3 DNA reads TGTGCCAGTACGTTGCCGGGACAGTGGAACACCGGGGAGCTGTTTTTT.

V usage is TRBV7-2 and J usage is TRBJ2-7, with a possible D match to TRBD1 (6 bases). Trimming removed 5 bases at V and 0 bases at J, with 11 bases between. This CDR3 has 14 amino acids. The germline V gene has CDR1 SGHTA and CDR2 FQGNSA. The CDR3 reads CASSPKTGSYEQYF. The CDR3 coding sequence is TGTGCCAGCAGCCCGAAGACAGGCTCCTACGAGCAGTACTTC.